The clone carrying this T cell receptor beta chain was seen just once. The antigen is unknown. V was pared by 0 bases and J by 4 bases, with 13 bases of the junction left unmatched. Germline V CDR1 and CDR2: SGHRS, YFSETQ. The CDR3 covers 17 residues. The data derive from a study of cytomegalovirus exposure and HLA in healthy donors. Study-wide background: Membership in the Caucasian-associated ancestry cluster was found for about four fifths of about 430 genotyped donors.

Study conclusions and caveats: In a later analysis, V- and J-gene trimming of beta chains associated with a DCLRE1C missense variant, replicated independently.

This PCR relied on a set of 60 Vbeta primers and 13 Jbeta primers. Assay: immunoSEQ multiplex PCR; the TCRdb copy retains only in-frame clones and omits some. Found here are 100,000 to 150,000 clones, around 84% of them singletons; the top ten hold approximately 2.5%. This TCR came from a man aged 50 or older in good health and CMV-seronegative. V is TRBV5-1 and J is TRBJ2-7; 7 nucleotides agree with TRBD2. Sequenced input: PBMCs. CDR3 in amino acids: CASSLELGGGTLYEQYF. For the CDR3, the DNA is TGCGCCAGCAGCTTGGAGCTCGGCGGGGGAACCTTATACGAGCAGTACTTC.